Listed here are 19 T cell receptor beta chains from one sample, sequenced in a study of OX40 agonist ivuxolimab in advanced cancers. This table comes from immunoSEQ multiplex PCR, and its TCRdb copy is limited to in-frame clones, with some not included. The table includes 7,400 or so clones, 90% detected once. This material consisted of CD4+ or CD8+ T cells sorted from blood, taken in a trial of the OX40 agonist ivuxolimab. These receptors came from an adult with an advanced solid tumor such as melanoma, head and neck, liver or kidney cancer.

The chain combines TRBV19 with TRBJ1-1; possibly TRBD1 for D (5 bases). The length of the CDR3 is 15 residues. Germline CDR1 LNHDA, CDR2 SQIVND (reference sequence). Between the trimmed V and J ends, which lost 4 bases and 0 bases, there was a span of 12 bases. Here the CDR3 reads CASSTRLGVNTEAFF. The DNA of the CDR3 is TGTGCCAGTAGTACCCGATTAGGGGTGAACACTGAAGCTTTCTTT. Looking up the rest from reference TRBV19 and TRBJ1-1 gives the full variable domain: DGGITQSPKYLFRKEGQNVTLSCEQNLNHDAMYWYRQDPGQGLRLIYYSQIVNDFQKGDIAEGYSVSREKKESFPLTVTSAQKNPTAFYLCASSTRLGVNTEAFFGQGTRLTVV.

This sequence joins TRBV27 and TRBJ2-6; possible D gene TRBD1, 6 bases. CDR1 is MNHEY and CDR2 is SMNVEV in the germline V gene (reference sequence). V lost 2 bases to trimming and J lost 4 bases, with 9 bases between them. The CDR3 contains 15 residues. CDR3 DNA sequence: TGTGCCAGCAGTTTACAGGGGTTAGGGGCCAACGTCCTGACTTTC. It specifies CASSLQGLGANVLTF. Combining the CDR3 with reference TRBV27 and TRBJ2-6 gives the whole variable domain EAQVTQNPRYLITVTGKKLTVTCSQNMNHEYMSWYRQDPGLGLRQIYYSMNVEVTDKGDVPEGYKVSRKEKRNFPLILESPSPNQTSLYFCASSLQGLGANVLTFGAGSRLTVL.

The table lists this clone with a few counts. The rearrangement uses TRBV6-5 and TRBJ2-2; possibly TRBD2 for D (6 bases). Germline CDR1 MNHEY, CDR2 SVGAGI. V lost 4 bases and J 4 bases, leaving 13 bases between the germline ends. This CDR3 is built from 15 residues. DNA for the CDR3: TGTGCCAGCAGTTTTGCGGGACCGCGCACCGGGGAGCTGTTTTTT. Its protein is CASSFAGPRTGELFF.

The chain couples TRBV4-2 to TRBJ2-3, with D hard to call. This CDR3 spans 13 amino acids. The V end was cut by 0 bases, the J end by 2 bases, with 3 bases between. CDR1 is LGHNA and CDR2 is YNFKEQ in the germline V gene. This CDR3 is CASSQDPTDTQYF. In DNA form, the CDR3 reads TGTGCCAGCAGCCAAGATCCCACAGATACGCAGTATTTT.

V gene TRBV5-1 combines with J gene TRBJ1-1; D possibly corresponds to TRBD1 (5 bases). The CDR3 runs to 14 residues. V lost 0 bases to trimming and J lost 8 bases, with 14 bases between them. Germline-derived CDR1 and CDR2 are SGHRS and YFSETQ. The CDR3 protein is CASSLAGGSSEAFF. The CDR3 coding sequence is TGCGCCAGCAGCTTGGCCGGGGGGTCTTCCGAAGCTTTCTTT.

The chain links TRBV9 to TRBJ2-1, with TRBD2 matching 9 bases. J gave up 7 bases and V 1 base, and 6 bases lay outside the gene matches. CDR1 is SGDLS and CDR2 is YYNGEE in the germline V gene. The CDR3 consists of 15 residues. The CDR3 loop reads CASSVSSGNWNEQFF. The CDR3 region has the DNA TGTGCCAGCAGCGTATCTAGCGGGAATTGGAATGAGCAGTTCTTC.

This clone turned up a few times. The rearrangement links TRBV2 to TRBJ2-7; D not certain. CDR1 and CDR2 from the germline V gene are SNHLY and FYNNEI. The CDR3 length is 11 residues. Trimming left V 5 bases short and J 5 bases short, with 7 bases between. CDR3 protein: CASSLVDEQYF. The CDR3 nucleotides read TGTGCCAGCAGTCTGGTCGACGAGCAGTACTTC.

The chain couples TRBV27 to TRBJ2-2; D unresolved. The V gene lost 2 bases and the J gene lost 1 base, with 11 bases spanning the gap. This CDR3 region has 16 residues. Germline loops: CDR1 MNHEY, CDR2 SMNVEV (reference sequence). The CDR3 bases are TGTGCCAGCAGTTTAAGGACGAGACTGAACACCGGGGAGCTGTTTTTT. Translated, it gives CASSLRTRLNTGELFF.

The V gene is TRBV7-6, the J gene TRBJ2-1; 7 nucleotides align to TRBD1. The CDR3 loop spans 13 amino acids. Trimming at V came to 3 bases and at J to 12 bases, leaving 8 bases not matched to a gene. Germline CDR1 reads SGHVS; CDR2 reads FNYEAQ. The CDR3 DNA reads as TGTGCCAGCAGCTTCGGTTCCGAGGGGGCGCAGTTCTTC. Translating gives CASSFGSEGAQFF. Full variable domain (remainder filled in from reference TRBV7-6 and TRBJ2-1): GAGVSQSPRYKVTKRGQDVALRCDPISGHVSLYWYRQALGQGPEFLTYFNYEAQQDKSGLPNDRFSAERPEGSISTLTIQRTEQRDSAMYRCASSFGSEGAQFFGPGTRLTVL.

The chain links TRBV5-1 to TRBJ2-1, with 7 bases identical to TRBD1. CDR3 length equals 16 residues. J was trimmed by 4 bases and V by 1 base; bases with no gene match: 8. Per germline, CDR1 SGHRS and CDR2 YFSETQ. The DNA of the CDR3 is TGCGCCAGCAGCTTGTCCTTCGGGACAGAGTACAATGAGCAGTTCTTC. It translates to CASSLSFGTEYNEQFF.

This chain connects TRBV19 to TRBJ2-1, with a tentative D call TRBD2 (6 bases). Looked up from germline, CDR1 is LNHDA and CDR2 is SQIVND (reference sequence). The CDR3 runs to 13 residues. The CDR3 region has the DNA TGTGCTGACACTGGGGGAGGCCACAATGAGCAGTTCTTC. The encoded protein is CADTGGGHNEQFF.

This sequence joins TRBV7-9 and TRBJ2-3, with a possible D match to TRBD2 (6 bases). The V end was cut by 4 bases, the J end by 3 bases, with 14 bases between. The CDR3 extends over 15 amino acids. Germline V gene sequence: CDR1 SEHNR, CDR2 FQNEAQ (reference sequence). The CDR3 DNA follows: TGTGCCAGCAGCTCCGGGAGACTACCGACAGATACGCAGTATTTT. Residues: CASSSGRLPTDTQYF.

J is TRBJ2-1 and V is TRBV18; TRBD2 matches at 7 bases. The junction had 5 bases not matched to a gene; V was cut back by 0 bases and J by 3 bases. The germline gives CDR1 KGHSH, CDR2 LQKENI. The CDR3 is 16 residues long. Here the CDR3 DNA reads TGTGCCAGCTCACCACCGCGGGGGAGCCGCTACAATGAGCAGTTCTTC. This codes for CASSPPRGSRYNEQFF.

This sequence joins TRBV20-1 and TRBJ1-2; D remains unclear. The CDR3 length is 11 residues. Germline-derived CDR1 and CDR2 are DFQATT and SNEGSKA (reference sequence). V lost 6 bases and J 6 bases, leaving 11 bases between the germline ends. The CDR3 sequence: CSAEVVNGYTF. The DNA for the CDR3 is TGCAGTGCGGAGGTAGTGAATGGCTACACCTTC.

V gene TRBV2 combines with J gene TRBJ2-7; 7 positions match TRBD1. CDR3 length equals 14 residues. Losses at the gene ends were 10 bases for V and 0 bases for J; bases not matched to a gene: 9. CDR1 and CDR2 from the germline V gene are SNHLY and FYNNEI. CDR3 sequence reads: CAIGQEEPSYEQYF. The CDR3, as DNA: TGTGCCATAGGACAGGAGGAGCCCTCCTACGAGCAGTACTTC.

This clone has just one count. This chain links TRBV6-1 with TRBJ1-1; tentative D call: TRBD1 (5 bases). V lost 5 bases, J lost 1 base, and 14 bases lay in between. Germline values: CDR1 MNHNS, CDR2 SASEGT. The CDR3 runs to 15 residues. The CDR3 nucleotides read TGTGCCAGCAGTCAGGGAGACGGTTGGAACACTGAAGCTTTCTTT. Translated: CASSQGDGWNTEAFF.

The chain combines TRBV5-1 with TRBJ2-3, with D tentatively TRBD1 (6 bases). This CDR3 has 14 residues. Germline V CDR1 and CDR2: SGHRS, YFSETQ. Trimming left V 1 base short and J 4 bases short, with 10 bases between. The CDR3: CASSLFAGADTQYF. For the CDR3, the DNA is TGCGCCAGCAGCTTGTTTGCAGGGGCAGATACGCAGTATTTT.

The gene calls are TRBV19 and TRBJ1-1; D gene ambiguous. Germline values: CDR1 LNHDA, CDR2 SQIVND (reference sequence). V dropped 8 bases and J dropped 0 bases, with 19 bases sitting between them. The CDR3 has 16 amino acids. The chain's CDR3 is CASVSVQLRLNTEAFF. CDR3 DNA: TGTGCCAGTGTATCAGTCCAGCTAAGACTGAACACTGAAGCTTTCTTT.

The gene calls are TRBV2 and TRBJ2-7; 7 positions agree with TRBD2. Losses at the gene ends were 5 bases for V and 2 bases for J; bases not matched to a gene: 6. Germline assignment: CDR1 SNHLY and CDR2 FYNNEI. CDR3 length: 14 residues. The chain's CDR3 is CASSPAGRAYEQYF. The CDR3 region has the DNA TGTGCCAGCAGTCCAGCAGGGAGGGCCTACGAGCAGTACTTC.